This is a list of T cell receptor beta chains from one sample in a study of blood T cell repertoires in COVID-19. The table came from immunoSEQ multiplex PCR; TCRdb's copy has only in-frame clones and leaves some out. The table has 250,000 or so clones, 85% to 90% seen once. Sequencing was done on a sample of peripheral blood. These receptors were obtained from a man aged 55 to 70 with acute or convalescent COVID-19. The CDR3 runs from the conserved cysteine through the conserved F or W. The order of the fields is V gene, clone size, D gene, J gene, CDR3 protein, CDR3 DNA. D genes are given only for firm matches. Rows give clone size only sometimes, using once, few, many, or a class for an expanded clone.

V: TRBV6-5; size: NA; D: NA; J: TRBJ2-7; CDR3: CASSRLMGSSYEQYF; DNA: TGTGCCAGCAGCCGCCTAATGGGCAGCTCCTACGAGCAGTACTTC
V: TRBV28; size: NA; D: TRBD2; J: TRBJ2-1; CDR3: CASSAQGLAGERLNEQFF; DNA: TGTGCCAGCAGTGCACAGGGACTAGCGGGCGAGCGCCTCAATGAGCAGTTCTTC
V: TRBV5-4; size: NA; D: NA; J: TRBJ2-1; CDR3: CASSLQYNEQFF; DNA: TGTGCCAGCAGCTTACAGTACAATGAGCAGTTCTTC
V: TRBV11-2; size: few; D: NA; J: TRBJ2-7; CDR3: CASSLTLYEQYF; DNA: TGTGCCAGCAGCTTGACTCTCTACGAGCAGTACTTC
V: TRBV5-1; size: NA; D: TRBD1; J: TRBJ1-2; CDR3: CASSLAQGGYGYTF; DNA: TGCGCCAGCAGCTTGGCACAGGGGGGCTATGGCTACACCTTC
V: TRBV4-3; size: NA; D: TRBD1; J: TRBJ2-2; CDR3: CASSPFSDRVHGELFF; DNA: TGCGCCAGCAGCCCATTCTCGGACAGGGTTCACGGGGAGCTGTTTTTT
V: TRBV4-2; size: NA; D: NA; J: TRBJ2-3; CDR3: CASSQDEEGYGVRTDTQYF; DNA: TGTGCCAGCAGCCAAGATGAGGAGGGGTACGGGGTCCGCACAGATACGCAGTATTTT
V: TRBV19; size: NA; D: NA; J: TRBJ1-4; CDR3: CASSISGDTNEKLFF; DNA: TGTGCCAGTAGTATCTCAGGGGATACTAATGAAAAACTGTTTTTT
V: TRBV5-1; size: NA; D: TRBD1; J: TRBJ2-2; CDR3: CASSWTGPNTGELFF; DNA: TGCGCCAGCAGCTGGACAGGGCCAAACACCGGGGAGCTGTTTTTT
V: TRBV29-1; size: NA; D: NA; J: TRBJ1-2; CDR3: CSASQGDYGYTF; DNA: TGCAGCGCCTCGCAGGGTGACTATGGCTACACCTTC
V: TRBV29-1; size: NA; D: NA; J: TRBJ2-2; CDR3: CTGGMNTGELFF; DNA: TGCACCGGCGGGATGAACACCGGGGAGCTGTTTTTT
V: TRBV4-3; size: NA; D: TRBD1; J: TRBJ1-4; CDR3: CASSQGFRDRERMTNEKLFF; DNA: TGCGCCAGCAGCCAGGGGTTTAGGGACAGAGAACGAATGACTAATGAAAAACTGTTTTTT
V: TRBV28; size: NA; D: TRBD1; J: TRBJ1-5; CDR3: CASSPPRQGVTYSNQPQHF; DNA: TGTGCCAGCAGTCCCCCCCGGCAGGGGGTGACATATAGCAATCAGCCCCAGCATTTT
V: TRBV28; size: NA; D: NA; J: TRBJ1-1; CDR3: CASSFSEVHTEAFF; DNA: TGTGCCAGCAGTTTTTCTGAGGTTCACACTGAAGCTTTCTTT
V: TRBV7-2; size: NA; D: TRBD1; J: TRBJ1-5; CDR3: CASSLAGQGDQPQHF; DNA: TGTGCCAGCAGCTTAGCCGGACAGGGGGATCAGCCCCAGCATTTT
V: TRBV6-6; size: NA; D: NA; J: TRBJ2-3; CDR3: CASSYSTQDTQYF; DNA: TGTGCCAGCAGTTACTCGACACAGGATACGCAGTATTTT
V: TRBV19; size: NA; D: NA; J: TRBJ2-3; CDR3: CAIRGGSVGTQYF; DNA: TGTGCCATCAGGGGAGGGAGCGTCGGGACGCAGTATTTT
V: TRBV2; size: once; D: NA; J: TRBJ1-2; CDR3: CASSPERGYGYTF; DNA: TGTGCCTCCTCTCCGGAACGGGGCTATGGCTACACCTTC
V: TRBV5-8; size: NA; D: NA; J: TRBJ2-3; CDR3: CASSFLLASTDTQYF; DNA: TGTGCCAGCAGCTTTCTGCTAGCGAGCACAGATACGCAGTATTTT
V: TRBV30; size: NA; D: NA; J: TRBJ1-4; CDR3: CAWRVPGDLEKLFF; DNA: TGTGCCTGGAGAGTGCCGGGTGATCTCGAAAAACTGTTTTTT
V: TRBV28; size: NA; D: NA; J: TRBJ2-7; CDR3: CASSFSGLTYEQYF; DNA: TGTGCCAGCAGTTTCTCGGGACTTACCTACGAGCAGTACTTC
V: TRBV7-3; size: NA; D: NA; J: TRBJ1-1; CDR3: CASSLYSTNTEAFF; DNA: TGTGCCAGCAGCTTATACAGCACAAACACTGAAGCTTTCTTT
V: TRBV7-2; size: few; D: TRBD2; J: TRBJ2-7; CDR3: CASSLIPSGLRDEQYF; DNA: TGTGCCAGCAGCTTAATTCCTAGCGGACTCAGGGACGAGCAGTACTTC
V: TRBV27; size: NA; D: TRBD1; J: TRBJ1-1; CDR3: CASSSTGGTEAFF; DNA: TGTGCCAGCAGTTCGACAGGGGGCACTGAAGCTTTCTTT
V: TRBV6-6; size: NA; D: NA; J: TRBJ1-4; CDR3: CASRVREYEKLFF; DNA: TGTGCCAGCAGGGTACGGGAGTATGAAAAACTGTTTTTT
V: TRBV29-1; size: few; D: NA; J: TRBJ2-1; CDR3: CSVLSSGNQQFF; DNA: TGCAGCGTGCTTTCCTCGGGTAATCAGCAGTTCTTC
V: TRBV9; size: NA; D: NA; J: TRBJ1-6; CDR3: CASSVGNSPLHF; DNA: TGTGCCAGCAGCGTCGGTAATTCACCCCTCCACTTT
V: TRBV11-3; size: NA; D: TRBD2; J: TRBJ2-7; CDR3: CASSRSGRFNEQYF; DNA: TGTGCCAGCAGCCGTAGCGGGAGGTTTAACGAGCAGTACTTC
V: TRBV24-1; size: NA; D: TRBD1; J: TRBJ2-5; CDR3: CATSDFPGTGEETQYF; DNA: TGTGCCACCAGTGATTTTCCAGGGACAGGAGAAGAGACCCAGTACTTC
V: TRBV9; size: NA; D: TRBD1; J: TRBJ1-6; CDR3: CASRGRQGNSPLHF; DNA: TGTGCCAGCAGGGGCAGACAGGGGAATTCACCCCTCCACTTT
V: TRBV27; size: NA; D: TRBD1; J: TRBJ1-2; CDR3: CATHSGTAYGYTF; DNA: TGTGCCACCCATTCCGGGACAGCTTATGGCTACACCTTC
V: TRBV18; size: NA; D: NA; J: TRBJ2-3; CDR3: CASSPLAGATDTQYF; DNA: TGTGCCAGCTCACCACTCGCGGGGGCCACAGATACGCAGTATTTT
V: TRBV12-3/TRBV12-4; size: few; D: TRBD1; J: TRBJ2-7; CDR3: CASSESGTAYF; DNA: TGTGCCAGCAGCGAATCCGGGACAGCATACTTC
V: TRBV3-1/TRBV3-2; size: NA; D: NA; J: TRBJ2-1; CDR3: CASSRTGRSYNEQFF; DNA: TGTGCCAGCAGCCGGACCGGGAGATCATACAATGAGCAGTTCTTC
V: TRBV30; size: NA; D: NA; J: TRBJ2-1; CDR3: CAWSGTGWNEQFF; DNA: TGTGCCTGGAGTGGAACAGGGTGGAATGAGCAGTTCTTC
V: TRBV6-2/TRBV6-3; size: NA; D: TRBD1; J: TRBJ2-5; CDR3: CASSPGTGRGSQETQYF; DNA: TGTGCCAGCAGTCCCGGGACAGGGAGAGGGTCCCAAGAGACCCAGTACTTC
V: TRBV28; size: NA; D: TRBD1; J: TRBJ2-5; CDR3: CASSLPGTGVGKTQYF; DNA: TGTGCCAGCAGTCTGCCCGGGACAGGGGTCGGGAAGACCCAGTACTTC
V: TRBV7-2; size: NA; D: TRBD1; J: TRBJ2-3; CDR3: CASSGGQILTDTQYF; DNA: TGTGCCAGCAGCGGGGGACAGATTCTCACAGATACGCAGTATTTT
V: TRBV15; size: once; D: NA; J: TRBJ1-4; CDR3: CATRRDNEKLFF; DNA: TGTGCCACCAGGCGGGATAATGAAAAACTGTTTTTT
V: TRBV6-5; size: NA; D: NA; J: TRBJ1-2; CDR3: CASTDGGHLAGYTF; DNA: TGTGCCAGCACCGATGGGGGACATCTCGCTGGCTACACCTTC
V: TRBV19; size: NA; D: NA; J: TRBJ1-1; CDR3: CASSIDGQGTEAFF; DNA: TGTGCCAGTAGTATTGATGGGCAGGGGACTGAAGCTTTCTTT
V: TRBV5-6; size: few; D: TRBD1; J: TRBJ1-5; CDR3: CASSLHRGPPNQPQHF; DNA: TGTGCCAGCAGCTTGCACAGGGGGCCCCCCAATCAGCCCCAGCATTTT
V: TRBV6-5; size: NA; D: NA; J: TRBJ1-4; CDR3: CASITAVRGEKLFF; DNA: TGTGCCAGTATAACGGCGGTAAGGGGAGAAAAACTGTTTTTT
V: TRBV7-2; size: NA; D: NA; J: TRBJ1-4; CDR3: CASSPSGWTLFF; DNA: TGTGCCAGCAGCCCTTCGGGATGGACACTGTTTTTT
V: TRBV23-1; size: NA; D: TRBD1; J: TRBJ2-6; CDR3: CAGPGQGGSGANVLTF; DNA: TGCGCCGGACCAGGACAGGGTGGGTCTGGGGCCAACGTCCTGACTTTC
V: TRBV7-3; size: NA; D: TRBD1; J: TRBJ1-6; CDR3: CASSRTGVNSPLHF; DNA: TGTGCCAGCAGCCGGACAGGGGTTAATTCACCCCTCCACTTT
V: TRBV12-3/TRBV12-4; size: NA; D: NA; J: TRBJ1-6; CDR3: CASSTRQNSPLHF; DNA: TGTGCCAGCAGTACTCGACAGAATTCACCCCTCCACTTT
V: TRBV15; size: NA; D: TRBD1; J: TRBJ2-5; CDR3: CATSRGQGTAQETQYF; DNA: TGTGCCACCAGCCGAGGACAGGGGACGGCCCAAGAGACCCAGTACTTC
V: TRBV5-1; size: NA; D: TRBD1; J: TRBJ2-1; CDR3: CASSLGTGAYNEQFF; DNA: TGCGCCAGCAGCTTGGGGACAGGGGCATACAATGAGCAGTTCTTC
V: TRBV9; size: NA; D: NA; J: TRBJ1-6; CDR3: CASSVGGSNSPLHF; DNA: TGTGCCAGCAGCGTGGGGGGGAGTAATTCACCCCTCCACTTT
V: TRBV28; size: NA; D: TRBD1; J: TRBJ2-7; CDR3: CASSARTGGYEQYF; DNA: TGTGCCAGCAGCGCTAGGACAGGGGGCTACGAGCAGTACTTC
V: TRBV28; size: NA; D: NA; J: TRBJ1-6; CDR3: CASSLSSLGGDSPLHF; DNA: TGTGCCAGCAGTTTAAGTAGCCTGGGGGGGGATTCACCCCTCCACTTT
V: TRBV11-2; size: NA; D: NA; J: TRBJ1-6; CDR3: CASSLLRWSSPLHF; DNA: TGTGCCAGCAGCTTACTGCGGTGGAGTTCACCCCTCCACTTT
V: TRBV27; size: once; D: TRBD2; J: TRBJ2-7; CDR3: CASSLSRTSGNEQYF; DNA: TGTGCCAGCAGTTTATCCCGGACTAGCGGGAATGAGCAGTACTTC
V: TRBV25-1; size: NA; D: NA; J: TRBJ1-2; CDR3: CASSEGGHRGYTF; DNA: TGTGCCAGCAGTGAAGGGGGACACCGTGGCTACACCTTC
V: TRBV7-9; size: NA; D: NA; J: TRBJ2-7; CDR3: CASSLDQGNFHEQYF; DNA: TGTGCCAGCAGCTTAGATCAGGGGAACTTCCACGAGCAGTACTTC
V: TRBV7-2; size: NA; D: TRBD2; J: TRBJ2-1; CDR3: CASSYGLGTYNEQFF; DNA: TGTGCCAGCAGCTATGGACTAGGGACCTACAATGAGCAGTTCTTC
V: TRBV13; size: NA; D: TRBD2; J: TRBJ2-1; CDR3: CASSSRTSGLSYNEQFF; DNA: TGTGCCAGCAGCTCTAGGACTAGCGGGCTCTCCTACAATGAGCAGTTCTTC
V: TRBV19; size: few; D: NA; J: TRBJ1-4; CDR3: CASSPPGGQKEKLFF; DNA: TGTGCCAGTAGTCCCCCGGGGGGGCAGAAGGAAAAACTGTTTTTT